This T cell receptor (beta chain) was retrieved from a study of blood T cell repertoires in COVID-19 (dated by TCRdb to between 2020 and 2021). Notes on the research overall: Collaborator samples came from the United States, Italy and Spain and covered acute and convalescent phases of COVID-19. The dataset comprised deeply sampled blood TCRbeta repertoires from subjects exposed to, actively infected with, or recovered from COVID-19. The prospective study material was composed of cDNA or gDNA derived from T cells, B-cell-depleted T cells, or PBMCs. Samples were obtained from the ongoing ImmuneRACE study (first 160 participants) and from about 1,300 subjects provided by 6 global collaborators. HLA class I and class II types, where available, came from metadata supplied by the sample provider rather than from assay-based typing. A freely available public database, intended as a resource for researchers studying the immune response to SARS-CoV-2, is where the repertoires were released. The sample metadata nearly always contained a de-identified subject ID, COVID-19 status, age in years and sex.

The CDR3 measures 15 amino acids from cysteine to phenylalanine. Only the CDR3 DNA stays, 45 bases, in frame from base 1. V is reduced by 5 bases and J by 1 base, leaving a spacing of 14 bases between them. Per the germline V gene, ENHRY is the CDR1 and SYGVKD is the CDR2. The immunoSEQ Assay, a bias-controlled multiplex PCR, was used to amplify TCRbeta CDR3 regions from genomic DNA. On the study's bioinformatics: Within the assay, amplification of reference gene primers was used to estimate how many nucleated cells each sample contained. Sequence reads were collapsed and filtered to measure the absolute abundance of every unique TCRbeta CDR3 rearrangement. For each sample, productive Simpson clonality was calculated by taking the square root of Simpson's diversity index across productive rearrangements. Not all clones reach the TCRdb copy of this immuneACCESS table, which keeps in-frame sequences only. Checked studies attribute under half of the gap to unresolved V genes and leave the rest unexplained. That table furnishes V, J and clone size, whereas the DNA furnished D and trimming. Here the sample has approximately 240,000 clones; approximately 79% occur a single time. Approximately 4% of the sample is taken by the ten largest.

Study-wide findings and limitations: Clinical and demographic metadata were provided uncurated, with the amount varying by source and participant.

In regard to this clone: It lacks a known antigen. One base away there is no much larger clone; base qualities are not given.

Each collaborating institution followed its own protocols to collect whole blood in K2EDTA tubes. For TCRbeta analysis, collaborators shipped samples as frozen whole blood, isolated PBMCs, or DNA extracted from either of those sample types. The sequence is built from TRBV10-3 and TRBJ1-1; confidence is insufficient to name the D gene. The sequence came from a woman in her thirties or forties with active or convalescent COVID-19. The sample was peripheral blood. The DNA sequence follows: TGTGCCATCAGTTACTCGGGGAGTGGGAACACTGAAGCTTTCTTT. Translated, this is CAISYSGSGNTEAFF.